These 26 T cell receptor beta chains were sequenced from one sample in a study of T cell responses to AZD1222 COVID-19 vaccine. The assay was immunoSEQ multiplex PCR, and TCRdb's table has in-frame clones only and misses some. The sample includes 95,000 to 100,000 clones, 65% to 85% of them seen just once. The source was peripheral blood, collected 28 days after the second AZD1222 dose. The origin of the receptors is an adult who received the AZD1222 COVID-19 vaccine.

This clone is a singleton in its sample. The CDR3: CASSISSTGFQFF. The DNA of the CDR3 is TGTGCCAGCAGCATTAGCAGTACCGGTTTCCAGTTCTTC. This chain joins TRBV7-9 and TRBJ2-1; D is unclear. The CDR3 loop spans 13 amino acids. The germline V and J ends were trimmed by 5 bases and 13 bases, with 18 bases remaining between them. Germline V gene lookup returns CDR1 SEHNR and CDR2 FQNEAQ (reference sequence).

The gene calls are TRBV5-1 and TRBJ2-2; D may correspond to TRBD1 or TRBD2 (5 bases each). The CDR3 spans 12 residues. V lost 5 bases, J lost 7 bases, and 9 bases lay in between. Germline V gives CDR1 SGHRS, CDR2 YFSETQ. The CDR3 loop reads CASRGVVGELFF. CDR3 nucleotide sequence: TGCGCCAGCAGGGGGGTCGTCGGGGAGCTGTTTTTT.

The V and J genes are TRBV2 and TRBJ1-4; D possibly corresponds to TRBD1 (6 bases). Germline-derived CDR1 and CDR2 are SNHLY and FYNNEI. V was shortened by 5 bases and J by 6 bases, with 16 bases between the two germline ends. The CDR3 is made up of 15 amino acids. CDR3 nucleotide sequence: TGTGCCAGCAGTACAGGGACCGGTTTGGATGAAAAACTGTTTTTT. This gives the protein CASSTGTGLDEKLFF.

This chain links TRBV27 with TRBJ1-3; no firm D call. This CDR3 comprises 14 residues. Deletions cut 9 bases from V and 4 bases from J, with 16 bases between. CDR1 and CDR2 (germline): MNHEY, SMNVEV (reference sequence). CDR3 sequence: CASGGRDYGNTIYF. The CDR3 DNA reads TGTGCCAGTGGAGGGCGGGATTACGGAAACACCATATATTTT.

This chain joins TRBV27 and TRBJ1-1; no reliable D call. The CDR3 runs 12 residues. The V end was cut by 4 bases, the J end by 3 bases, with 6 bases between. The V gene's germline CDR1 is MNHEY and CDR2 SMNVEV (reference sequence). Here the CDR3 reads CASSSRDTEAFF. The CDR3 DNA reads as TGTGCCAGCAGTTCACGGGACACTGAAGCTTTCTTT.

The chain links TRBV3-1 (or the pseudogene TRBV3-2) to TRBJ1-1; D might be TRBD1 (5 bases). The CDR3 spans 14 residues. The V gene lost 1 base and the J gene lost 5 bases, with 11 bases spanning the gap. CDR1 is LGHDT, CDR2 YNNKEL, per germline (reference sequence). The CDR3 loop reads CASSQVAGGTEAFF. The CDR3 DNA reads as TGTGCCAGCAGCCAAGTTGCTGGGGGGACTGAAGCTTTCTTT.

Concerning this clone: Its ends do not fully match the called genes, so a read error is possible. The chain recombines TRBV4-2 with TRBJ2-1; D might be TRBD1 or TRBD2, each matching 5 bases. This CDR3 region has 13 residues. Germline V CDR1 and CDR2: LGHNA, YNFKEQ. CDR3 sequence (DNA): TGTGCCAGCAGCCAAATTGTCCGGGACCCCTCAATCTTC. Translating it yields CASSQIVRDPSIF.

The chain joins TRBV7-7 to TRBJ2-2; 9 positions agree with TRBD2. The CDR3 runs to 16 residues. V lost 5 bases and J lost 5; bases outside the gene matches: 9. In germline, CDR1 is SSHAT, CDR2 FNYEAQ (reference sequence). The CDR3 DNA is TGTGCCAGCAGCCGGGATATAGCGGGAGTGACCGGGGAGCTGTTTTTT. This encodes CASSRDIAGVTGELFF.

This clone was observed once. V is TRBV28 and J is TRBJ1-1, with D perhaps TRBD1 (5 bases). Trimming removed 7 bases from V and 7 bases from J, with 10 bases in between. Germline CDR1 reads MDHEN; CDR2 reads SYDVKM. This CDR3 has 11 amino acids. CDR3 nucleotide sequence: TGTGCCAGCACCCTGAGGGGTGAAGCTTTCTTT. This codes for CASTLRGEAFF.

The V and J genes are TRBV19 and TRBJ1-6; the D is unclear. The germline V gene encodes CDR1 LNHDA and CDR2 SQIVND (reference sequence). Trimming pared 3 bases from V and 7 bases from J, leaving 10 bases between. The CDR3 runs 14 residues. The CDR3 bases are TGTGCCAGTAGTATGTCGAGTTACAATTCACCCCTCCACTTT. It encodes CASSMSSYNSPLHF.

The DNA of the CDR3 is TGTGCCAGCAAGTACAGCTACGAGCAGTACTTC. Translating it yields CASKYSYEQYF. The chain carries TRBV5-5 and TRBJ2-7, with D unresolved. CDR3 length equals 11 residues. Trimming took off 6 bases at V and 3 bases at J, with 7 bases between the two ends. The germline V gene has CDR1 SGHKS and CDR2 YYEKEE (reference sequence).

The chain couples TRBV28 to TRBJ2-7, with 8 bases aligning to TRBD1. With 4 bases clipped from V and 6 bases from J, the junction kept 14 bases outside the gene matches. The CDR3 is made up of 16 amino acids. The germline V gene has CDR1 MDHEN and CDR2 SYDVKM. CDR3 region: CASSSPSGTGIGEQYF. As DNA, the CDR3 is TGTGCCAGCAGTTCCCCTTCCGGGACAGGTATAGGCGAGCAGTACTTC.

The V and J genes are TRBV12-3 or TRBV12-4 and TRBJ1-2, with TRBD1 matching over 8 bases. Germline trimming cut 6 bases from V and 5 bases from J; bases unmatched to any gene: 5. This CDR3 has 13 amino acids. The CDR3, as DNA: TGTGCCAGCAGCCTAGGACAGGGATATGGCTACACCTTC. Protein: CASSLGQGYGYTF.

V is TRBV29-1 and J is TRBJ2-3; D gene ambiguous. The V gene lost 5 bases and the J gene lost 4 bases, with 7 bases spanning the gap. CDR1 and CDR2 (germline): SQVTM, ANQGSEA. This CDR3 comprises 11 residues. CDR3 DNA sequence: TGCAGCGTTAATGAAGCAGATACGCAGTATTTT. This gives the protein CSVNEADTQYF.

The J gene is TRBJ2-7, the V gene TRBV5-1, with 7 bases matching TRBD1. The CDR3 consists of 16 residues. Germline V gene lookup returns CDR1 SGHRS and CDR2 YFSETQ. Germline trimming cut 2 bases from V and 0 bases from J; bases unmatched to any gene: 8. The CDR3 is CASSLLSGQSSYEQYF. In DNA, the CDR3 is TGCGCCAGCAGCTTACTCTCGGGACAGTCCTCCTACGAGCAGTACTTC.

The CDR3 sequence: CASSVKGNTEAFF. In DNA form, the CDR3 reads TGTGCCAGCAGCGTAAAGGGAAACACTGAAGCTTTCTTT. This chain connects TRBV9 to TRBJ1-1; the D is unclear. This CDR3 is built from 13 residues. Trimming stripped 1 base from V and 2 bases from J, with 6 bases between. CDR1 SGDLS and CDR2 YYNGEE come from the germline V gene.

The rearrangement joins TRBV15 to TRBJ1-1, with D unclear. Germline V lookup: CDR1 LNHNV, CDR2 YYDKDF (reference sequence). V dropped 0 bases and J dropped 0 bases, with 11 bases sitting between them. The length of the CDR3 is 16 residues. As DNA, the CDR3 is TGTGCCACCAGCAGAGATCCTGACGGACTGAACACTGAAGCTTTCTTT. The encoded protein is CATSRDPDGLNTEAFF.

The chain carries TRBV29-1 and TRBJ1-2, with 7 bases lining up with TRBD1. The germline CDR1 and CDR2 sequences are SQVTM and ANQGSEA. The CDR3 consists of 13 residues. The J segment lost 8 bases and the V segment lost 3 bases, leaving 9 bases of the junction unmatched. CDR3: CSVDSRGSWGYTF. CDR3 nucleotide sequence: TGCAGCGTTGATTCCAGGGGGTCGTGGGGCTACACCTTC.

The rearrangement joins TRBV29-1 to TRBJ1-2, with 8 bases identical to TRBD1. CDR3 length: 15 amino acids. Trimming took 3 bases from V and 0 from J; bases not matched to a gene: 6. Germline values: CDR1 SQVTM, CDR2 ANQGSEA. CDR3 amino acids: CSVDPDRGPNYGYTF. The DNA for the CDR3 is TGCAGCGTTGACCCTGACAGGGGCCCTAACTATGGCTACACCTTC.

The chain links TRBV10-1 to TRBJ2-7; D gene uncertain. The germline gives CDR1 WNHNN, CDR2 SYGVQD (reference sequence). This CDR3 spans 14 amino acids. V dropped 10 bases and J dropped 2 bases, with 18 bases sitting between them. The CDR3 nucleotides read TGCGCCACCGATGAACGACGGGCAGCCTACGAGCAGTACTTC. Its protein is CATDERRAAYEQYF.

This rearrangement joins TRBV9 to TRBJ2-3; TRBD2 might be the D (5 bases). V gave up 0 bases and J gave up 2 bases, with 10 bases separating them. Germline CDR1 reads SGDLS; CDR2 reads YYNGEE. This CDR3 spans 15 amino acids. The CDR3 DNA reads as TGTGCCAGCAGCGTAGAACTCGGGATCACAGATACGCAGTATTTT. As protein: CASSVELGITDTQYF.

The chain recombines TRBV7-9 with TRBJ2-1; the D call may be TRBD1 or TRBD2 (5 bases each). This CDR3 has 13 amino acids. Deletions cut 0 bases from V and 10 bases from J, with 10 bases between. The germline V gene encodes CDR1 SEHNR and CDR2 FQNEAQ (reference sequence). The CDR3 nucleotides are TGTGCCAGCAGCTTAGCAGGGTGGGGGGAGCAGTTCTTC. This gives the protein CASSLAGWGEQFF.

J is TRBJ1-3 and V is TRBV5-1; weak D call: TRBD1 (5 bases). Trimming removed 5 bases at V and 3 bases at J, with 9 bases between. Germline values: CDR1 SGHRS, CDR2 YFSETQ. The CDR3 is 13 residues long. CDR3 amino acids: CASSSGFGNTIYF. CDR3 in DNA: TGCGCCAGCAGTTCAGGGTTTGGAAACACCATATATTTT. Full variable domain (outside the CDR3, taken from reference TRBV5-1 and TRBJ1-3): KAGVTQTPRYLIKTRGQQVTLSCSPISGHRSVSWYQQTPGQGLQFLFEYFSETQRNKGNFPGRFSGRQFSNSRSEMNVSTLELGDSALYLCASSSGFGNTIYFGEGSWLTVV.

V gene TRBV20-1 combines with J gene TRBJ1-2; D is uncertain. CDR1 is DFQATT, CDR2 SNEGSKA, per germline (reference sequence). This CDR3 comprises 9 residues. V was clipped by 3 bases and J by 6 bases, with 2 bases between them. For the CDR3, the DNA is TGCAGTGCTAGGGATGGCTACACCTTC. This codes for CSARDGYTF.

V gene TRBV25-1 combines with J gene TRBJ1-2; 11 bases line up with TRBD1. Germline trimming cut 5 bases from V and 8 bases from J; bases unmatched to any gene: 7. CDR3 length: 14 amino acids. In germline, CDR1 is MGHDK, CDR2 SYGVNS. The CDR3 nucleotides are TGTGCCAGCAGTAAAGGACAGGGGGCGAGGGGCTACACCTTC. Translation: CASSKGQGARGYTF.

CDR3: CASSRQQGDKPQHF. The CDR3 nucleotides read TGTGCCAGCAGTCGCCAACAGGGGGATAAACCCCAGCATTTT. This chain connects TRBV3-1 (or the pseudogene TRBV3-2) to TRBJ1-5; 8 bases line up with TRBD1. The trim removed 6 bases at V and 10 bases at J, leaving 11 bases unmatched. Per germline, CDR1 LGHDT and CDR2 YNNKEL (reference sequence). CDR3 size: 14 residues.